What follows are 3 T cell receptor beta chains derived from one specimen sequenced in a study of blood T cell repertoires in COVID-19. Clones were sequenced by immunoSEQ multiplex PCR, and TCRdb holds only the in-frame ones, with some missing. The sample has 65,000 to 85,000 clones; around 87% are singletons. Source material: peripheral blood. Receptors originate from a man between 45 and 60 years old with acute or convalescent COVID-19.

This chain links TRBV5-6 with TRBJ2-7; TRBD2 matches 11 bases. This CDR3 is 19 amino acids long. Germline CDR1 reads SGHDT; CDR2 reads YYEEEE. The V gene end was trimmed by 1 base and the J gene end by 6 bases; junction bases not matched to a gene: 18. The CDR3 loop is CASSLKFDISGRERGEQYF. For the CDR3, the DNA is TGTGCCAGCAGCTTGAAGTTTGACATTAGCGGGAGGGAACGGGGCGAGCAGTACTTC. Supplemented by reference TRBV5-6 and TRBJ2-7, the full variable domain reads DAGVTQSPTHLIKTRGQQVTLRCSPKSGHDTVSWYQQALGQGPQFIFQYYEEEERQRGNFPDRFSGHQFPNYSSELNVNALLLGDSALYLCASSLKFDISGRERGEQYFGPGTRLTVT.

The gene calls are TRBV7-9 and TRBJ2-7; TRBD1 matches at 10 bases. J gave up 4 bases and V 5 bases, and 5 bases lay outside the gene matches. The CDR3 contains 14 residues. The germline V gene has CDR1 SEHNR and CDR2 FQNEAQ (reference sequence). In nucleotides, the CDR3 is TGTGCCAGCAGCCGACAGGGGGCATCTTACGAGCAGTACTTC. Its protein is CASSRQGASYEQYF.

The CDR3 bases are TGCGCCAGCAGTGAGTCTTTTGAGCCGGGAGAGACCCAGTACTTC. Its translation is CASSESFEPGETQYF. The rearrangement uses TRBV10-2 and TRBJ2-5, with D unclear. Germline lookup yields CDR1 WSHSY and CDR2 SAAADI. Trimming took off 0 bases at V and 4 bases at J, with 12 bases between the two ends. The CDR3 is 15 residues long.